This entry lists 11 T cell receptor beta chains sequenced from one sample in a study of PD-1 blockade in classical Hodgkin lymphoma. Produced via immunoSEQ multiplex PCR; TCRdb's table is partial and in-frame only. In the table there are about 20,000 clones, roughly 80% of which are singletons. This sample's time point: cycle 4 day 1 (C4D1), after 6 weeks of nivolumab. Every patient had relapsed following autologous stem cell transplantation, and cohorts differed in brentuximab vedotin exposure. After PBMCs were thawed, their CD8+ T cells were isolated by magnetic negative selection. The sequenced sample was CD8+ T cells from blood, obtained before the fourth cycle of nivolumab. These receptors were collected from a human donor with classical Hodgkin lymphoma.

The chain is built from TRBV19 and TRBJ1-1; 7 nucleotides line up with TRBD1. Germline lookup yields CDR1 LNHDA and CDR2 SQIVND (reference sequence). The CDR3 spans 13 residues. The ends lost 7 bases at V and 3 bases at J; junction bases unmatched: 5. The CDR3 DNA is TGTGCCAGTACCCAGCAGGGGGACACTGAAGCTTTCTTT. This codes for CASTQQGDTEAFF.

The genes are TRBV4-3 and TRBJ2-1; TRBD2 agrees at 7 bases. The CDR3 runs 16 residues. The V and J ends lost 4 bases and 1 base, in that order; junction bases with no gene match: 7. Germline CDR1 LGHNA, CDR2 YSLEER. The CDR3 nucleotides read TGCGCCAGCAGCCTGACTAGCCATACGTCCTACAATGAGCAGTTCTTC. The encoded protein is CASSLTSHTSYNEQFF.

CDR3 in amino acids: CASSPTAGSADTQYF. The CDR3 DNA reads as TGTGCCAGCAGCCCCACTGCCGGGAGCGCAGATACGCAGTATTTT. The V gene is TRBV9, the J gene TRBJ2-3, with D possibly matching TRBD2 (6 bases). The CDR3 extends over 15 amino acids. V gave up 4 bases and J gave up 4 bases, with 16 bases separating them. Germline-derived CDR1 and CDR2 are SGDLS and YYNGEE.

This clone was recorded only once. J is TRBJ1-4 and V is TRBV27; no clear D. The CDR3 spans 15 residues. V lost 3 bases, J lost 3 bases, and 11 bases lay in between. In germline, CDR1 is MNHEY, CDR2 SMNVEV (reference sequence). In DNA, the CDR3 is TGTGCCAGCAGTTTTGGGGATCATCCTAATGAAAAACTGTTTTTT. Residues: CASSFGDHPNEKLFF. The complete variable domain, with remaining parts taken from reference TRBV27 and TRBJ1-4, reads EAQVTQNPRYLITVTGKKLTVTCSQNMNHEYMSWYRQDPGLGLRQIYYSMNVEVTDKGDVPEGYKVSRKEKRNFPLILESPSPNQTSLYFCASSFGDHPNEKLFFGSGTQLSVL.

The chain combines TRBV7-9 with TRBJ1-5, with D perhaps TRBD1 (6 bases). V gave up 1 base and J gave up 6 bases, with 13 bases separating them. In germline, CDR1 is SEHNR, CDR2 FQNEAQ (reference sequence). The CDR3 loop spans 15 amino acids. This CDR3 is CASSLGRGERQPQHF. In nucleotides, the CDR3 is TGTGCCAGCAGCTTAGGCAGGGGCGAACGTCAGCCCCAGCATTTT.

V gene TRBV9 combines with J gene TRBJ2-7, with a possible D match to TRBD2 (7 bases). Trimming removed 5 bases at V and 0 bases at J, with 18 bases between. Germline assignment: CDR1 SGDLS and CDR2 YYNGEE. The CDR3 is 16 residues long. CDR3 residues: CASSPEGGGSSYEQYF. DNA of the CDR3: TGTGCCAGCAGTCCCGAGGGGGGGGGAAGCTCCTACGAGCAGTACTTC.

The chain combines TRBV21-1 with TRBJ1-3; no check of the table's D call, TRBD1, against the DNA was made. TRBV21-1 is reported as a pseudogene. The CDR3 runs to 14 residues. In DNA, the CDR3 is TGTGCCACCCAAGGACAGGTTCCTGGAAACACCATATATTTT. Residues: CATQGQVPGNTIYF.

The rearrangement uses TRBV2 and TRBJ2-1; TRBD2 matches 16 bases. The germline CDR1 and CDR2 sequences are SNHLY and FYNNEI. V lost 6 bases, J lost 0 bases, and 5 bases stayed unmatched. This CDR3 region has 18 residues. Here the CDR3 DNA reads TGTGCCAGCAGAGGGACTAGCGGGGGGGGCAGCTCCTACAATGAGCAGTTCTTC. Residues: CASRGTSGGGSSYNEQFF.

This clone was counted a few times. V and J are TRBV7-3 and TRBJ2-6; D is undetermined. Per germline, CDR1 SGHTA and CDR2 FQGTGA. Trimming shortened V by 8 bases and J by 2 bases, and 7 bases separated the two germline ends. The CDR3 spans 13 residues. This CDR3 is CASAPAGANVLTF. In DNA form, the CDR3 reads TGTGCCAGCGCGCCGGCTGGGGCCAACGTCCTGACTTTC.

The CDR3 is CASSQDRGEAYEQYF. For the CDR3, the DNA is TGCGCCAGCAGCCAAGATCGTGGAGAGGCCTACGAGCAGTACTTC. This sequence joins TRBV4-3 and TRBJ2-7; D not certain. The V gene's germline CDR1 is LGHNA and CDR2 YSLEER. The CDR3 has 15 amino acids. Trimming shortened V by 0 bases and J by 2 bases, and 11 bases separated the two germline ends.

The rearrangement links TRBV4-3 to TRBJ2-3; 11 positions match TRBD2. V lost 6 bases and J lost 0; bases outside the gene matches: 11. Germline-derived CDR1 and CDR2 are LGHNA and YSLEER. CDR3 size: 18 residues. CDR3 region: CASSHLAGGYSSTDTQYF. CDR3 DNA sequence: TGCGCCAGCAGTCACCTAGCGGGGGGATATAGCAGCACAGATACGCAGTATTTT.